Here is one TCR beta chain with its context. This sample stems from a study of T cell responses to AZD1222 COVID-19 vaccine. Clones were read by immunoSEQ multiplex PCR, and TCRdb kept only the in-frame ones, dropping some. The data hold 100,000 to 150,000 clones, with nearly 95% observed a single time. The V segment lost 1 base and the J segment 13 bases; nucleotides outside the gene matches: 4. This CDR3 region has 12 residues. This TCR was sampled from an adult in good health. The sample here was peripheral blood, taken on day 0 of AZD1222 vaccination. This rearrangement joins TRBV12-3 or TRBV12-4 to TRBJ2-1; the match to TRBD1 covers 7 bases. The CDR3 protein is CASSLGDRVQFF. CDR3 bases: TGTGCCAGCAGTTTAGGAGACAGGGTACAGTTCTTC.